Each of the 32 T cell receptor beta chains below was sequenced from the same sample in a study of blood T cell repertoires in COVID-19. The table came from immunoSEQ multiplex PCR; TCRdb's copy has only in-frame clones and leaves some out. The table has some 290,000 clones, 81% seen once. Sequenced input: peripheral blood. Every receptor here comes from a woman in her sixties with active or convalescent COVID-19.

Here the CDR3 reads CASSLGRIAVNTGELFF. The CDR3 bases are TGCGCCAGCAGCTTGGGACGGATAGCGGTGAACACCGGGGAGCTGTTTTTT. The chain joins TRBV5-1 to TRBJ2-2; perhaps TRBD2 as D (6 bases). The CDR3 is made up of 17 amino acids. Germline V lookup: CDR1 SGHRS, CDR2 YFSETQ. Between the trimmed V and J ends, which lost 0 bases and 1 base, there was a span of 13 bases.

The V gene is TRBV18, the J gene TRBJ2-5, with D possibly being TRBD2 (5 bases). Germline V gene lookup returns CDR1 KGHSH and CDR2 LQKENI. This CDR3 is 14 amino acids long. The V and J ends lost 0 bases and 1 base respectively, with 6 bases between them. The CDR3, as DNA: TGTGCCAGCTCACCACCGGAGGCCCAAGAGACCCAGTACTTC. Its translation is CASSPPEAQETQYF.

The gene calls are TRBV9 and TRBJ2-6; TRBD1 is a possible D gene (5 bases). The CDR3 sequence is 16 residues long. CDR1 and CDR2 from the germline V gene are SGDLS and YYNGEE. V lost 0 bases, J lost 3 bases, and 10 bases lay in between. The CDR3 nucleotides are TGTGCCAGCAGCGTAGCGTCAGGGATTGGGGCCAACGTCCTGACTTTC. Translation gives CASSVASGIGANVLTF.

The chain employs TRBV9 and TRBJ2-7; 8 positions match TRBD1. CDR3 size: 14 residues. Trimming at V came to 0 bases and at J to 5 bases, leaving 4 bases not matched to a gene. The germline V gene encodes CDR1 SGDLS and CDR2 YYNGEE. CDR3 protein: CASSVVGQGDEQYF. CDR3 DNA: TGTGCCAGCAGCGTAGTCGGACAGGGCGACGAGCAGTACTTC.

V gene TRBV7-3 combines with J gene TRBJ2-5; 7 nucleotides align to TRBD1. This CDR3 spans 13 amino acids. V lost 5 bases to trimming and J lost 3 bases; unmatched junction nucleotides: 3. Looked up from germline, CDR1 is SGHTA and CDR2 is FQGTGA. The chain's CDR3 is CASSLGQEETQYF. In DNA form, the CDR3 reads TGTGCCAGCAGCCTTGGACAGGAAGAGACCCAGTACTTC.

V and J are TRBV7-3 and TRBJ2-7, with TRBD1 identical over 9 bases. Germline trimming cut 1 base from V and 2 bases from J; bases unmatched to any gene: 6. The germline CDR1 and CDR2 sequences are SGHTA and FQGTGA. The length of the CDR3 is 16 residues. The CDR3 protein is CASSLRPTGGTYEQYF. CDR3 nucleotides: TGTGCCAGCAGCTTAAGGCCCACAGGGGGCACCTACGAGCAGTACTTC. The whole variable domain, remainder taken from reference TRBV7-3 and TRBJ2-7, is GAGVSQTPSNKVTEKGKYVELRCDPISGHTALYWYRQSLGQGPEFLIYFQGTGAADDSGLPNDRFFAVRPEGSVSTLKIQRTERGDSAVYLCASSLRPTGGTYEQYFGPGTRLTVT.

This sequence joins TRBV7-2 and TRBJ2-2; a possible D gene is TRBD2 (5 bases). The CDR3 loop spans 16 amino acids. Germline CDR1 reads SGHTA; CDR2 reads FQGNSA. V lost 5 bases and J lost 5, with 18 bases in between. CDR3 residues: CASSLWQLEGTGELFF. In DNA form, the CDR3 reads TGTGCCAGCAGCCTTTGGCAGCTCGAGGGTACCGGGGAGCTGTTTTTT.

V usage is TRBV12-3 or TRBV12-4 and J usage is TRBJ1-5, with D unclear. The V and J ends lost 0 bases and 4 bases respectively, with 4 bases between them. The CDR3 loop spans 13 amino acids. CDR3 nucleotide sequence: TGTGCCAGCAGTTTAGCCAGAAATCAGCCCCAGCATTTT. This gives the protein CASSLARNQPQHF.

This clone was picked up one time. V usage is TRBV7-9 and J usage is TRBJ2-5, with unresolved D. The CDR3 covers 15 residues. Trimming stripped 6 bases from V and 1 base from J, with 15 bases between. Germline loops: CDR1 SEHNR, CDR2 FQNEAQ (reference sequence). The CDR3 region is CASSPVGGLQETQYF. The CDR3 coding sequence is TGTGCCAGCAGTCCTGTCGGTGGGCTCCAAGAGACCCAGTACTTC.

The rearrangement links TRBV5-4 to TRBJ2-7, with unresolved D. V gave up 2 bases and J gave up 2 bases, with 5 bases separating them. The germline V gene encodes CDR1 SGHNT and CDR2 YYREEE (reference sequence). This CDR3 has 12 amino acids. The CDR3 DNA follows: TGTGCCAGCAGCTTCCAGGCCTACGAGCAGTACTTC. Its protein is CASSFQAYEQYF.

The gene calls are TRBV5-1 and TRBJ1-1; 7 nucleotides agree with TRBD1. Germline V gene data show CDR1 as SGHRS and CDR2 as YFSETQ. The ends lost 1 base at V and 1 base at J; junction bases unmatched: 4. The CDR3 extends over 15 amino acids. The CDR3 region has the DNA TGCGCCAGCAGCTTGTACTGGGACAGGAACACTGAAGCTTTCTTT. Its protein is CASSLYWDRNTEAFF. Full variable domain (rest looked up from reference TRBV5-1 and TRBJ1-1): KAGVTQTPRYLIKTRGQQVTLSCSPISGHRSVSWYQQTPGQGLQFLFEYFSETQRNKGNFPGRFSGRQFSNSRSEMNVSTLELGDSALYLCASSLYWDRNTEAFFGQGTRLTVV.

V usage is TRBV7-3 and J usage is TRBJ2-3; 7 bases agree with TRBD2. V lost 3 bases to trimming and J lost 2 bases; unmatched junction nucleotides: 8. In germline, CDR1 is SGHTA, CDR2 FQGTGA. This CDR3 is built from 16 residues. The CDR3 sequence: CASSFNIGTNTDTQYF. In DNA, the CDR3 is TGTGCCAGCAGCTTCAATATTGGGACTAACACAGATACGCAGTATTTT.

This chain connects TRBV7-9 to TRBJ1-4; 10 nucleotides match TRBD1. Trimming removed 3 bases from V and 6 bases from J; junction bases left unmatched: 4. Germline lookup yields CDR1 SEHNR and CDR2 FQNEAQ (reference sequence). The CDR3 runs to 15 residues. In DNA form, the CDR3 reads TGTGCCAGCAGCTTCCGGGGACAGGGGTATGAAAAACTGTTTTTT. Translation: CASSFRGQGYEKLFF.

CDR3 nucleotide sequence: TGTGCCACGGGGGGCGGGGAGACCCAGTACTTC. Its protein product is CATGGGETQYF. The chain couples TRBV10-3 to TRBJ2-5; a possible D gene is TRBD2 (7 bases). Trimming pared 10 bases from V and 5 bases from J, leaving 11 bases between. This CDR3 contains 11 residues. Germline CDR1 is ENHRY and CDR2 is SYGVKD.

The V call is TRBV18, the J call TRBJ2-4; tentative D call: TRBD2 (7 bases). Germline CDR1 reads KGHSH; CDR2 reads LQKENI. The CDR3 extends over 15 amino acids. V was trimmed by 3 bases and J by 4 bases, leaving 13 bases between them. The CDR3 protein is CASSPGGGTKNIQYF. The CDR3 nucleotides read TGTGCCAGCTCACCGGGGGGGGGCACGAAAAACATTCAGTACTTC.

This clone was counted only a few times. The rearrangement uses TRBV14 and TRBJ1-6; no definite D call. Germline V gene sequence: CDR1 SGHDN, CDR2 FVKESK. The CDR3 has 16 residues. V dropped 3 bases and J dropped 0 bases, with 9 bases sitting between them. This chain's CDR3 is CASSQTSSSYNSPLHF. The CDR3 DNA follows: TGTGCCAGCAGCCAGACTTCTAGCTCCTATAATTCACCCCTCCACTTT.

This clone was counted a single time. V and J are TRBV10-3 and TRBJ1-2, with 8 bases aligning to TRBD1. V lost 2 bases, J lost 3 bases, and 2 bases stayed unmatched. Germline CDR1 and CDR2: ENHRY and SYGVKD. The CDR3 runs to 14 residues. This chain's CDR3 is CAISEQGADYGYTF. The CDR3 DNA is TGTGCCATCAGTGAGCAGGGGGCTGACTATGGCTACACCTTC.

The chain couples TRBV4-3 to TRBJ1-1; D gene unclear. CDR1 and CDR2 (germline): LGHNA, YSLEER. The CDR3 runs 15 residues. V gave up 1 base and J gave up 5 bases, with 14 bases separating them. The CDR3 here is CASSQGGGRRTEAFF. The CDR3 DNA is TGCGCCAGCAGCCAAGGCGGAGGGCGGAGGACTGAAGCTTTCTTT.

The chain combines TRBV5-1 with TRBJ1-1; 10 bases line up with TRBD1. Germline CDR1 SGHRS, CDR2 YFSETQ. This CDR3 has 14 amino acids. V shed 4 bases and J 3 bases; nucleotides not matched to a gene: 3. The CDR3 sequence is CASSPGQGDTEAFF. For the CDR3, the DNA is TGCGCCAGCAGCCCCGGACAGGGGGACACTGAAGCTTTCTTT. Full variable domain (rest looked up from reference TRBV5-1 and TRBJ1-1): KAGVTQTPRYLIKTRGQQVTLSCSPISGHRSVSWYQQTPGQGLQFLFEYFSETQRNKGNFPGRFSGRQFSNSRSEMNVSTLELGDSALYLCASSPGQGDTEAFFGQGTRLTVV.

The genes are TRBV12-5 and TRBJ1-1; 9 bases match TRBD1. Germline V CDR1 and CDR2: LGHNT, FRNRAP. V gave up 0 bases and J gave up 6 bases; unmatched junction bases: 8. The CDR3 has 16 residues. The CDR3 bases are TGTGCTAGTGGTTTGGTTATCACAGGGGGCAGCGCTGAAGCTTTCTTT. This encodes CASGLVITGGSAEAFF. Full variable domain (remainder filled in from reference TRBV12-5 and TRBJ1-1): DARVTQTPRHKVTEMGQEVTMRCQPILGHNTVFWYRQTMMQGLELLAYFRNRAPLDDSGMPKDRFSAEMPDATLATLKIQPSEPRDSAVYFCASGLVITGGSAEAFFGQGTRLTVV.

The chain carries TRBV7-3 and TRBJ2-4, with TRBD1 matching 7 bases. Germline CDR1 reads SGHTA; CDR2 reads FQGTGA. V lost 6 bases, J lost 3 bases, and 2 bases stayed unmatched. This CDR3 has 13 amino acids. The CDR3 here is CASRWDSKNIQYF. CDR3 DNA: TGTGCCAGCAGATGGGACAGCAAAAACATTCAGTACTTC.

V and J are TRBV5-4 and TRBJ2-1; possible D gene TRBD2, 7 bases. The V end lost 4 bases, the J end lost 2 bases, and 13 bases lay between the germline ends. This CDR3 comprises 15 residues. Germline CDR1 reads SGHNT; CDR2 reads YYREEE (reference sequence). The CDR3, as DNA: TGTGCCAGCAGCAAAGGGGGGGGAGCCTACAATGAGCAGTTCTTC. Its translation: CASSKGGGAYNEQFF.

This clone was recorded once. The chain has TRBV5-8 and TRBJ2-3, with TRBD1 as a possible D gene (5 bases). Trimming removed 0 bases from V and 0 bases from J, with 11 bases in between. CDR3 length equals 16 residues. CDR1 and CDR2 from the germline V gene are SGHTS and YDEGEE. In nucleotides, the CDR3 is TGTGCCAGCAGCTTGGGACAGCACCCTAGCACAGATACGCAGTATTTT. The encoded protein is CASSLGQHPSTDTQYF.

The chain links TRBV19 to TRBJ2-1; D is unclear. Trimming stripped 7 bases from V and 0 bases from J, with 7 bases between. Germline CDR1 and CDR2: LNHDA and SQIVND (reference sequence). CDR3 size: 13 residues. This chain's CDR3 is CASKAGSYNEQFF. CDR3 coding DNA: TGTGCCAGTAAGGCAGGCTCCTACAATGAGCAGTTCTTC.

The chain is built from TRBV18 and TRBJ2-1; D is perhaps TRBD2 (6 bases). CDR3 size: 16 residues. Per the germline V gene, CDR1 is KGHSH and CDR2 is LQKENI. V was shortened by 1 base and J by 4 bases, with 14 bases between the two germline ends. CDR3 protein: CASSPRAGLTYNEQFF. The CDR3 bases are TGTGCCAGCTCACCACGGGCAGGACTAACTTACAATGAGCAGTTCTTC.

V usage is TRBV4-3 and J usage is TRBJ2-7; 8 bases fit TRBD1. CDR1 is LGHNA and CDR2 is YSLEER in the germline V gene. Trimming cost V 0 bases and J 2 bases; bases outside gene matches: 9. The CDR3 covers 17 residues. The CDR3 spells CASSQELSSRGPYEQYF. In DNA form, the CDR3 reads TGCGCCAGCAGCCAAGAATTGTCATCCAGGGGGCCCTACGAGCAGTACTTC.

This sequence joins TRBV29-1 and TRBJ1-3, with D possibly TRBD1 on 6 matching bases. The germline CDR1 and CDR2 sequences are SQVTM and ANQGSEA. The CDR3 length is 15 residues. V was trimmed by 4 bases and J by 2 bases, leaving 15 bases between them. Written as DNA, the CDR3 is TGCAGCGTTGGGTATCGAGACAGGACTGGAAACACCATATATTTT. Its translation is CSVGYRDRTGNTIYF.

The genes are TRBV7-2 and TRBJ1-2; maybe TRBD1 (5 bases). V was pared by 2 bases and J by 3 bases, with 19 bases between. CDR3 size: 17 residues. Germline V CDR1 and CDR2: SGHTA, FQGNSA. CDR3 loop: CASSLNGGALTYYGYTF. DNA of the CDR3: TGTGCCAGCAGCTTAAATGGTGGGGCCCTTACTTACTATGGCTACACCTTC.

This chain connects TRBV9 to TRBJ1-2; 9 nucleotides line up with TRBD1. From germline, CDR1 is SGDLS and CDR2 YYNGEE. The ends lost 0 bases at V and 3 bases at J; junction bases unmatched: 3. This CDR3 spans 15 amino acids. CDR3 coding DNA: TGTGCCAGCAGCGTAGAGAACAGGGGGCACTATGGCTACACCTTC. Its translation is CASSVENRGHYGYTF.

This chain joins TRBV20-1 and TRBJ2-2; no clear D. Trimming took off 3 bases at V and 7 bases at J, with 6 bases between the two ends. The CDR3 loop spans 11 amino acids. CDR1 and CDR2 (germline): DFQATT, SNEGSKA (reference sequence). The CDR3 loop is CSASVVGELFF. In nucleotides, the CDR3 is TGCAGTGCTAGTGTAGTCGGGGAGCTGTTTTTT.

The chain couples TRBV6-5 to TRBJ1-3; D is unclear. The CDR3 contains 16 residues. Trimming removed 2 bases at V and 9 bases at J, with 20 bases between. Germline V gene data show CDR1 as MNHEY and CDR2 as SVGAGI. CDR3 protein: CASSYKRTGSWRTIYF. The CDR3 nucleotides read TGTGCCAGCAGTTACAAACGGACGGGGAGTTGGCGCACCATATATTTT.

The V and J genes are TRBV25-1 and TRBJ1-6, with D uncertain. V lost 3 bases, J lost 9 bases, and 6 bases lay in between. The CDR3 has 12 amino acids. CDR1 and CDR2 (germline): MGHDK, SYGVNS. Here the CDR3 DNA reads TGTGCCAGCAGTGACCATGTTTCACCCCTCCACTTT. This translates into CASSDHVSPLHF.